This T cell receptor (beta chain) was identified in a study of early T cells in non-severe SARS-CoV-2 infection (dated by TCRdb to about 2021). About the full investigation: Bulk RNA from unsorted whole blood was used for TCR sequencing, so alpha and beta chains could not be paired. Broad study findings and their caveats: VDJdb matching was skewed toward anti-spike CD8 responses and likely underestimated virus-specific expansions by missing private and CD4 specificities.

This clonotype was observed many times. The antigen this receptor binds is unknown. Base qualities are not provided; no much larger clone lies one nucleotide away. Library generation was performed with 5' RACE. The data were produced on a NextSeq 500. To correct for sequencing error and PCR bias, the TCR library protocol tagged individual cDNA molecules with unique molecular identifiers. TCR alpha and beta chains were both sequenced, and the abundances of alpha and beta sequences in each sample were closely correlated with each other. As for the authors' bioinformatics: Decombinator V4 was used to annotate TCR sequences for V gene, J gene and CDR3. TCRs were defined as expanded if a significant change between any two time points was detected under a Poisson model with p below 0.0001. Abundances of TCRs were expressed as counts per million after normalisation to the total number of TCRs sequenced in each sample. VDJdb, accessed 1 November 2021, was searched for CMV, EBV and SARS-CoV-2 annotated TCRs, excluding TCRs annotated for multiple antigens. TCRdb applied fastp at Q25 and MiXCR to the public reads, then kept only in-frame beta chains. Each entry merges the rows of one CDR3 protein and shows their most common DNA and genes. In this record, the V and J calls reflect TCRdb's handling and not the investigators' own analysis. Counted in this sample were roughly 29,000 distinct CDR3 sequences; approximately 6.6% of them appeared once. 34% of the sample belongs to the ten largest clones.

This was a case-control study nested in a cohort of healthcare workers in London, UK, who had nasopharyngeal swab PCR tests and blood samples taken every week. Healthcare workers were enrolled in the week of the UK lockdown, from 23 to 31 March 2020, and were followed every week for up to about 16 weeks. The starting material was whole blood, obtained at baseline. This receptor was obtained from an adult who was a healthcare worker with PCR-confirmed SARS-CoV-2 infection or an uninfected control (not recorded which).

The CDR3 loop reads CSAREVSGNTIYF. The DNA is as follows: TGCAGTGCTAGAGAAGTCTCTGGAAACACCATATATTTT. The rearrangement joined TRBV20-1 to TRBJ1-3, with no confidently assigned D gene. Between the V and J ends, shortened by 0 bases and 0 bases respectively, the junction contains 3 bases. CDR1 DFQATT and CDR2 SNEGSKA are derived from the germline V gene (reference sequence). From cysteine to phenylalanine, the CDR3 is 13 amino acids long. This entry keeps only the CDR3 DNA: 39 bases, framed from base 1.